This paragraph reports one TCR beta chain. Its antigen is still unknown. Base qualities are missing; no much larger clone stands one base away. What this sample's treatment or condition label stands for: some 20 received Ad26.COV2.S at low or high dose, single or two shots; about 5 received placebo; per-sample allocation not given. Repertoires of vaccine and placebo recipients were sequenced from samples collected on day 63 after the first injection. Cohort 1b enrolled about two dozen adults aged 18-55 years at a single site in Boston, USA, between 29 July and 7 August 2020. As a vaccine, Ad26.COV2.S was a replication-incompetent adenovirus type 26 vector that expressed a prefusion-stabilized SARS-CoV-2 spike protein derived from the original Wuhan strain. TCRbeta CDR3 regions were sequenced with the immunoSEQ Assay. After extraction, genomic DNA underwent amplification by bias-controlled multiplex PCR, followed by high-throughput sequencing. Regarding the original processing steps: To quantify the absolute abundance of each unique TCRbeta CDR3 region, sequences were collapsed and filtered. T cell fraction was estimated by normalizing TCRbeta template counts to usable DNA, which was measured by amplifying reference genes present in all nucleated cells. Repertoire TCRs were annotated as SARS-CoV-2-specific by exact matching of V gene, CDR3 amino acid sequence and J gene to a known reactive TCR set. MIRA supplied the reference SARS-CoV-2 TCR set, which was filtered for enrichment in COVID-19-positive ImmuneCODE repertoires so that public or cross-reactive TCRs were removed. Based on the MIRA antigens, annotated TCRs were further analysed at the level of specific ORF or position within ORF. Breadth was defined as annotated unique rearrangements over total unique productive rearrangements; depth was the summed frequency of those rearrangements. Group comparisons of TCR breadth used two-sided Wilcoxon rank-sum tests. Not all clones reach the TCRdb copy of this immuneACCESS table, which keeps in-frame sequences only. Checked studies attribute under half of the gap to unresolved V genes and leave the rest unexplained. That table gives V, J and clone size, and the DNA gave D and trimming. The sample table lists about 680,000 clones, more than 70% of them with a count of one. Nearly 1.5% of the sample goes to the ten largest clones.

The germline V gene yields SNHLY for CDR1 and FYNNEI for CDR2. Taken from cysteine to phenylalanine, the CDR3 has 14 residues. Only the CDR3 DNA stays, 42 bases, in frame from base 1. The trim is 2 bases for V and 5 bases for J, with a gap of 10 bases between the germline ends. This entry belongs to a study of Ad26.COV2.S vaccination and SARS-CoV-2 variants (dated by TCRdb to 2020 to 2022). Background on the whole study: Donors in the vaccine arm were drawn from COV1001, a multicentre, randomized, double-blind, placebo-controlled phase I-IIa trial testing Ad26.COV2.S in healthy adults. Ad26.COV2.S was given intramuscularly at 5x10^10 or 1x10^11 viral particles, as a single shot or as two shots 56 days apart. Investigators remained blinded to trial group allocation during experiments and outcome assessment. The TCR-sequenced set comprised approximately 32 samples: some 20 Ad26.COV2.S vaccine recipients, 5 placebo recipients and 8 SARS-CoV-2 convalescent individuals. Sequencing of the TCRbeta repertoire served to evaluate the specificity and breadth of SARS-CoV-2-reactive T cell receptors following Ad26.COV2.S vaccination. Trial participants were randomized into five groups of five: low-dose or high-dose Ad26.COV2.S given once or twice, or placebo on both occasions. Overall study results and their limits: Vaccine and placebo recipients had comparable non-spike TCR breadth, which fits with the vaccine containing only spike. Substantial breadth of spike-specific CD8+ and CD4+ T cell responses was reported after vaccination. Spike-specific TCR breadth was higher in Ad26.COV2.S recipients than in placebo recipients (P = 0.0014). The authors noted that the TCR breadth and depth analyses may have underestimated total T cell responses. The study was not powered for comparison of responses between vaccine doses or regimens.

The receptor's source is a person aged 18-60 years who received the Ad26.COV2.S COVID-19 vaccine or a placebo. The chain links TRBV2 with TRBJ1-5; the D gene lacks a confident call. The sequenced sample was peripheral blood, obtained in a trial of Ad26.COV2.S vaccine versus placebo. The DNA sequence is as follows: TGTGCCAGCAGTGAATCGGTCATCTATCAGCCCCAGCATTTT. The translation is CASSESVIYQPQHF.